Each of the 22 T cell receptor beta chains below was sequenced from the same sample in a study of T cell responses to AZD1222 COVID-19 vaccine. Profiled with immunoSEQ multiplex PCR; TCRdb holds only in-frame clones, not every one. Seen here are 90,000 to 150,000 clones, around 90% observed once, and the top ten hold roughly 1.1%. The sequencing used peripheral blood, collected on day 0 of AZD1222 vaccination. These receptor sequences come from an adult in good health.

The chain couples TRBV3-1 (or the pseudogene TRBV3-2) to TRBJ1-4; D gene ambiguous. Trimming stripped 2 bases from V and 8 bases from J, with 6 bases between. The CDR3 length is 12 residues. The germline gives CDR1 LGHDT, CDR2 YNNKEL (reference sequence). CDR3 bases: TGTGCCAGCAGCCAATTCGGGGAAAAACTGTTTTTT. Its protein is CASSQFGEKLFF.

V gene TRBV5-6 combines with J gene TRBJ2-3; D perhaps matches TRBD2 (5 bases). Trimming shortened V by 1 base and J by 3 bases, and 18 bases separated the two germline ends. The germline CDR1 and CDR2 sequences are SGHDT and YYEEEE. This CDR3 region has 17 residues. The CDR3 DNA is TGTGCCAGCAGCTTGTTATCTGGACCCCGGAGGACAGATACGCAGTATTTT. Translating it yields CASSLLSGPRRTDTQYF.

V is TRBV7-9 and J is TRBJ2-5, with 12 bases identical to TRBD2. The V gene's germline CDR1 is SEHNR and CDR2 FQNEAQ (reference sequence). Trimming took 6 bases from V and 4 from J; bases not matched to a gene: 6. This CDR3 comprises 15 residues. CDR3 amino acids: CASSFGTSGSETQYF. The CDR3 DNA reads TGTGCCAGCAGTTTCGGGACTAGCGGGTCAGAGACCCAGTACTTC.

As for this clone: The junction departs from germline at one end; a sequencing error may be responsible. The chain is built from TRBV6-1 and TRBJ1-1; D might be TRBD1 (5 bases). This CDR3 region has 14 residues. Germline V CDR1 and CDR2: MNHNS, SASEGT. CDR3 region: CASREEQGDTEAFF. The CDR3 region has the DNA TGTGCCAGCAGAGAAGAGCAGGGTGACACTGAAGCTTTCTTT.

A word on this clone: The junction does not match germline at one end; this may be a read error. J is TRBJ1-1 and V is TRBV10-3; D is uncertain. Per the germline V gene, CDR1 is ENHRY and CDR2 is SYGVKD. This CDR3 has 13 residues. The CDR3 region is CAITETRWTEAFF. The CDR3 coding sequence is TGTGCCATCACTGAGACAAGGTGGACTGAAGCTTTCTTT.

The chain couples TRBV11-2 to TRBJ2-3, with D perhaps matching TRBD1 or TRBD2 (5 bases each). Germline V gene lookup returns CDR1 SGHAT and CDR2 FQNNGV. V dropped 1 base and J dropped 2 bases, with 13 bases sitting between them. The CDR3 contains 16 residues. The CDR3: CASSLVGTRNTDTQYF. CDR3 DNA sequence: TGTGCCAGCAGCTTAGTTGGGACCCGGAACACAGATACGCAGTATTTT.

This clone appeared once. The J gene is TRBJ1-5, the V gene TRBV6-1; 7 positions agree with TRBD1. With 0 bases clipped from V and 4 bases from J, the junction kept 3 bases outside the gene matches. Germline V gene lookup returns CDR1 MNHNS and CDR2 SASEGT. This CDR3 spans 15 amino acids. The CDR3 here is CASSEAGTVNQPQHF. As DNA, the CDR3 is TGTGCCAGCAGTGAAGCGGGGACAGTAAATCAGCCCCAGCATTTT.

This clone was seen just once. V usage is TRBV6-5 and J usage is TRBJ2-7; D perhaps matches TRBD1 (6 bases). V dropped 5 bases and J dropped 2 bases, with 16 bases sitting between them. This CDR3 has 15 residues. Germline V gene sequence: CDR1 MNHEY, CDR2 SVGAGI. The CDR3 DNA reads TGTGCCAGCAGTCCAACCCCCGGGACAACCTACGAGCAGTACTTC. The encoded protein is CASSPTPGTTYEQYF.

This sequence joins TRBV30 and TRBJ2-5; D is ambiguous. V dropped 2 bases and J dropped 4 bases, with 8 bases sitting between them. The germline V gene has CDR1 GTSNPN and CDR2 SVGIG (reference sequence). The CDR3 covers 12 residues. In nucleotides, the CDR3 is TGTGCCTGGAGTAGGGTTGGAGAGACCCAGTACTTC. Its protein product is CAWSRVGETQYF.

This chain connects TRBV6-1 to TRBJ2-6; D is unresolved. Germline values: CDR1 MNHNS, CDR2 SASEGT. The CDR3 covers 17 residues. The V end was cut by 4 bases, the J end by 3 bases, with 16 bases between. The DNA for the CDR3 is TGTGCCAGCAGTGGACTGGCAGGCCCATTTGGGGCCAACGTCCTGACTTTC. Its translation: CASSGLAGPFGANVLTF.

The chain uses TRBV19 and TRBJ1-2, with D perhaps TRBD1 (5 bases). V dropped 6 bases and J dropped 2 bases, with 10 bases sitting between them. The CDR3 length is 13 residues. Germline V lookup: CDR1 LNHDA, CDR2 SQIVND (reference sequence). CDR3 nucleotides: TGTGCCAGTAGGTGGGGGGGAAACTATGGCTACACCTTC. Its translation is CASRWGGNYGYTF.

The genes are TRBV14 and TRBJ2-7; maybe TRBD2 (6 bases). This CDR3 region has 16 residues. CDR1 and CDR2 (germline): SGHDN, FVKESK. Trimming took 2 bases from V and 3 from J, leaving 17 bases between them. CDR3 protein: CASSQSWRSGVYEQYF. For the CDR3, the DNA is TGTGCCAGCAGCCAATCCTGGAGGTCGGGGGTCTACGAGCAGTACTTC.

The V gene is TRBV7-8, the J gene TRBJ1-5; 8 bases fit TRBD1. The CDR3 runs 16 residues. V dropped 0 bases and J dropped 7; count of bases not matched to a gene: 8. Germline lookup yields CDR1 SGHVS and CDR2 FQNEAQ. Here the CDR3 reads CASSLAAGGQGQPQHF. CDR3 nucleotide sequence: TGTGCCAGCAGCTTAGCCGCAGGGGGCCAGGGGCAGCCCCAGCATTTT.

Written as DNA, the CDR3 is TGTGCCAGCAGTGAAGCTTTGGGACAGGGGAGCAATCAGCCCCAGCATTTT. Protein product: CASSEALGQGSNQPQHF. The chain recombines TRBV2 with TRBJ1-5; 10 bases are a match to TRBD1. Trimming at V came to 0 bases and at J to 1 base, leaving 3 bases not matched to a gene. Germline V gene lookup returns CDR1 SNHLY and CDR2 FYNNEI. The CDR3 loop spans 17 amino acids.

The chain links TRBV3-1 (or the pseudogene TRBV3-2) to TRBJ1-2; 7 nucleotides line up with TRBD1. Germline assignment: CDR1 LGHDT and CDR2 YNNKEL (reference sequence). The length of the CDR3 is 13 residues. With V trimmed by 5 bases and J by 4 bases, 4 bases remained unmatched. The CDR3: CASSSGTVYGYTF. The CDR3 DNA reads TGTGCCAGCAGCTCCGGGACAGTCTATGGCTACACCTTC.

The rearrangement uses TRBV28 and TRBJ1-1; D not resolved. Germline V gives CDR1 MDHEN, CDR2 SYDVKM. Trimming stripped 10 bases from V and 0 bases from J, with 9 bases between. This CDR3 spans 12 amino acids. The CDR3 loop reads CATGPLNTEAFF. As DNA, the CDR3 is TGTGCCACCGGGCCCTTGAACACTGAAGCTTTCTTT.

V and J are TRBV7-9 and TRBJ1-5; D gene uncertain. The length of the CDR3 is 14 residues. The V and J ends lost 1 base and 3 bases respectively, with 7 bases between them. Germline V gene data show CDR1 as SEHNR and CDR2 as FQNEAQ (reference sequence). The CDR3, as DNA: TGTGCCAGCAGCTTAGGTGGAACCAATCAGCCCCAGCATTTT. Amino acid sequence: CASSLGGTNQPQHF.

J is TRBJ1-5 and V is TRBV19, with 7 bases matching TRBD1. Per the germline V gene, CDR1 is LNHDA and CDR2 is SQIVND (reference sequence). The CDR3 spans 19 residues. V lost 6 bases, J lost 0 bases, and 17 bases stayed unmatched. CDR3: CASRWRQGGGSYSNQPQHF. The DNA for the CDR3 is TGTGCCAGTAGATGGAGACAGGGAGGGGGGTCTTATAGCAATCAGCCCCAGCATTTT.

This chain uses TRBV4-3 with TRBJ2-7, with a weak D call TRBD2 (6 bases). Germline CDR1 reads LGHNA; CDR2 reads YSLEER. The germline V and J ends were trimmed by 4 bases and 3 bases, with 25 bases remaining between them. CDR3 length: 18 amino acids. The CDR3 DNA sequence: TGCGCCAGCAGCCTCCAACTACTCCAGGGACTCTCCTTCTACGAGCAGTACTTC. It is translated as CASSLQLLQGLSFYEQYF.

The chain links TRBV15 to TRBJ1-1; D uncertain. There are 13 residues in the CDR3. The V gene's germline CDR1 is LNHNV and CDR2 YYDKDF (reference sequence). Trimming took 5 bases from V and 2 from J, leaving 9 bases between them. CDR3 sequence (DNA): TGTGCCACCAGCGCCCCAATAAACACTGAAGCTTTCTTT. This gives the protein CATSAPINTEAFF.

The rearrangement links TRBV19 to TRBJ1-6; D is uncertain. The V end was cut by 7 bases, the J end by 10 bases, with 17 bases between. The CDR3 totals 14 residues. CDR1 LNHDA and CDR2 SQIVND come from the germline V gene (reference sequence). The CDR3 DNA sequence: TGTGCCAGTACCGCGACGGGCGAGGCATCACCCCTCCACTTT. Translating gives CASTATGEASPLHF.

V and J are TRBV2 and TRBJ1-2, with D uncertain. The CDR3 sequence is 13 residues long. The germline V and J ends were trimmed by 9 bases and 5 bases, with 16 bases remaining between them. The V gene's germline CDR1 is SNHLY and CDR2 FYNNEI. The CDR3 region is CARRRTEGYGYTF. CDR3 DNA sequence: TGTGCCAGGAGGAGGACGGAGGGTTATGGCTACACCTTC.